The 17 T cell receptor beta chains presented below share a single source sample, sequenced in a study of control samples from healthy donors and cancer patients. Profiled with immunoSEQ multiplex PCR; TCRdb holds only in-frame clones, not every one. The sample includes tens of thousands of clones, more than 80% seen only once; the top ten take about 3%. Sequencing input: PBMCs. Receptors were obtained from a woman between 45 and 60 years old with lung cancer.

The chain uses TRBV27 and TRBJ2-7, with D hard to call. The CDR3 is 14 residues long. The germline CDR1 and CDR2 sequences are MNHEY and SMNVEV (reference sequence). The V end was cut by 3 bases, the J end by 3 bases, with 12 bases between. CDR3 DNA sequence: TGTGCCAGCAGTTTTAGGCAAATAGGCTACGAGCAGTACTTC. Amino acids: CASSFRQIGYEQYF.

The CDR3 spells CASSLGTGSGANVLTF. The CDR3, as DNA: TGTGCCAGCAGCTTAGGGACAGGTTCTGGGGCCAACGTCCTGACTTTC. This sequence joins TRBV7-9 and TRBJ2-6; 7 positions agree with TRBD1. With 1 base clipped from V and 1 base from J, the junction kept 1 base outside the gene matches. The CDR3 totals 16 residues. Germline-derived CDR1 and CDR2 are SEHNR and FQNEAQ (reference sequence). Looking up the rest from reference TRBV7-9 and TRBJ2-6 gives the full variable domain: DTGVSQNPRHKITKRGQNVTFRCDPISEHNRLYWYRQTLGQGPEFLTYFQNEAQLEKSRLLSDRFSAERPKGSFSTLEIQRTEQGDSAMYLCASSLGTGSGANVLTFGAGSRLTVL.

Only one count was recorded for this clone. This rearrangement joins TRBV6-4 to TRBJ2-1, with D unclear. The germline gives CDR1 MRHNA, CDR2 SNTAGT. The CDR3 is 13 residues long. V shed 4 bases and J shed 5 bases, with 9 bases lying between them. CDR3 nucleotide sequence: TGTGCCAGCAGTGTAGAGACCCACAATGAGCAGTTCTTC. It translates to CASSVETHNEQFF.

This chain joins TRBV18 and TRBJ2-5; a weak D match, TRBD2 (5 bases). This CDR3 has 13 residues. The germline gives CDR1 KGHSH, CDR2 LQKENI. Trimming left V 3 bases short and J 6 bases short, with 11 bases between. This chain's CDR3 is CASSPGERKTQYF. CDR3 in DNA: TGTGCCAGCTCACCCGGGGAGAGGAAGACCCAGTACTTC.

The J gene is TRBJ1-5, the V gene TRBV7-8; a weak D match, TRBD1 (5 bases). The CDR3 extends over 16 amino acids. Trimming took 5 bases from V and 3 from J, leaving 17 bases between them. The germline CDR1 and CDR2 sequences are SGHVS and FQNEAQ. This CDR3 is CASSPRGTDFNQPQHF. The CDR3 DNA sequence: TGTGCCAGCAGCCCTCGCGGGACCGATTTCAATCAGCCCCAGCATTTT.

The CDR3 spells CASSFDGSYGYTF. DNA of the CDR3: TGTGCCAGCAGCTTTGACGGCAGCTATGGCTACACCTTC. J is TRBJ1-2 and V is TRBV5-5; D ambiguous. V lost 2 bases to trimming and J lost 4 bases, with 9 bases between them. In germline, CDR1 is SGHKS, CDR2 YYEKEE (reference sequence). There are 13 residues in the CDR3.

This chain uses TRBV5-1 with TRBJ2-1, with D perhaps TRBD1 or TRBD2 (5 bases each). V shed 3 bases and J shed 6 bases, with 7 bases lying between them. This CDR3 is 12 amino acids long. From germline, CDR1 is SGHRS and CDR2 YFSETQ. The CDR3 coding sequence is TGCGCCAGCAGCTGGGACGGCAATGAGCAGTTCTTC. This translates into CASSWDGNEQFF.

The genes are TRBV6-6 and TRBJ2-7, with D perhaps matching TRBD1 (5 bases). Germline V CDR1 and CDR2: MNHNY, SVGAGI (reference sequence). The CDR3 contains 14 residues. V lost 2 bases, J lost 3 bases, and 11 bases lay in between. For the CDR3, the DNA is TGTGCCAGCAGTTACGCTGGACAAAACTACGAGCAGTACTTC. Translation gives CASSYAGQNYEQYF.

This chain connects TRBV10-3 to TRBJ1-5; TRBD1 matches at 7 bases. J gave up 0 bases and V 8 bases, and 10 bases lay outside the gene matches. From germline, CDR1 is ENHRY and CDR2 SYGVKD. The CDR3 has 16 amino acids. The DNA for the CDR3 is TGTGCCATCGGAGACAGGGATCTAGGTAGCAATCAGCCCCAGCATTTT. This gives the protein CAIGDRDLGSNQPQHF.

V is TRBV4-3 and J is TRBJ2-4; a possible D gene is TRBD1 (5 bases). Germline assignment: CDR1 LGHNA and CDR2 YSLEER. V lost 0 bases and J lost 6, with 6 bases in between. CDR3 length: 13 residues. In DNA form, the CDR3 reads TGCGCCAGCAGCCAAGAAAGGGGAAACATTCAGTACTTC. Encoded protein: CASSQERGNIQYF.

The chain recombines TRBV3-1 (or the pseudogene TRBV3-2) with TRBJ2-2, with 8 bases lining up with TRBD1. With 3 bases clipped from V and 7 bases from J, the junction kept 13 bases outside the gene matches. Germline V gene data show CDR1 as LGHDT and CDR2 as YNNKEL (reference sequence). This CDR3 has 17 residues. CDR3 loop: CASSHGVGTGVIGELFF. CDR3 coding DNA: TGTGCCAGCAGCCATGGTGTGGGGACAGGCGTCATCGGGGAGCTGTTTTTT.

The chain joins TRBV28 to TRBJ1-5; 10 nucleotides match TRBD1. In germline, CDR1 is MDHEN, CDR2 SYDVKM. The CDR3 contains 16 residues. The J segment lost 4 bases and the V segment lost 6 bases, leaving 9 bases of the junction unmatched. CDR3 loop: CASREAGTGVNQPQHF. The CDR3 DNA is TGTGCCAGCAGGGAAGCCGGGACAGGGGTAAATCAGCCCCAGCATTTT.

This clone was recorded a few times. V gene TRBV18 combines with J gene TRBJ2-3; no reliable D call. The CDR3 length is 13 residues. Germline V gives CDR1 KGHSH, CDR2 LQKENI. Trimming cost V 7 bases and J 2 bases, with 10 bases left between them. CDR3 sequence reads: CASLRSLTDTQYF. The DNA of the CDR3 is TGTGCCAGCTTAAGGTCACTCACAGATACGCAGTATTTT.

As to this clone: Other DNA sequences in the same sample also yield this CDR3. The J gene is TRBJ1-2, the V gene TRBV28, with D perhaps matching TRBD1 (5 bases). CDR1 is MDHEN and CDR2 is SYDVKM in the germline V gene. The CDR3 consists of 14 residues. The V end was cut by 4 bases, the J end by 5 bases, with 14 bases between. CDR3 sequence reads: CASSWGGVGYGYTF. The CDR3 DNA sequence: TGTGCCAGCAGTTGGGGGGGGGTGGGATATGGCTACACCTTC.

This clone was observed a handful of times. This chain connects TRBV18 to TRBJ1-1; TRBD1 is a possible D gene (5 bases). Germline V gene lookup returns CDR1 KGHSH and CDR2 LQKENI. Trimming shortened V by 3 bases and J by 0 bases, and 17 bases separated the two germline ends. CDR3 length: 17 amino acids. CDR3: CASSPRLGDGLNTEAFF. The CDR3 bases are TGTGCCAGCTCACCGAGATTGGGGGACGGTTTGAACACTGAAGCTTTCTTT.

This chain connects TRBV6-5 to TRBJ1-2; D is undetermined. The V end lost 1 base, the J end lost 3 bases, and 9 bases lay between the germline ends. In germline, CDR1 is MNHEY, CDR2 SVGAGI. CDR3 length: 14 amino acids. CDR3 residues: CASSYYGSDYGYTF. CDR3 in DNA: TGTGCCAGCAGTTACTACGGCAGCGACTATGGCTACACCTTC.

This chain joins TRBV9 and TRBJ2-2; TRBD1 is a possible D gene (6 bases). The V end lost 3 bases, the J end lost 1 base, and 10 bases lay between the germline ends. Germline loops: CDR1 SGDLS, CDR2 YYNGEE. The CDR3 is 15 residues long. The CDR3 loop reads CASSAVGGNTGELFF. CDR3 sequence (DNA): TGTGCCAGCAGCGCAGTAGGGGGGAACACCGGGGAGCTGTTTTTT.